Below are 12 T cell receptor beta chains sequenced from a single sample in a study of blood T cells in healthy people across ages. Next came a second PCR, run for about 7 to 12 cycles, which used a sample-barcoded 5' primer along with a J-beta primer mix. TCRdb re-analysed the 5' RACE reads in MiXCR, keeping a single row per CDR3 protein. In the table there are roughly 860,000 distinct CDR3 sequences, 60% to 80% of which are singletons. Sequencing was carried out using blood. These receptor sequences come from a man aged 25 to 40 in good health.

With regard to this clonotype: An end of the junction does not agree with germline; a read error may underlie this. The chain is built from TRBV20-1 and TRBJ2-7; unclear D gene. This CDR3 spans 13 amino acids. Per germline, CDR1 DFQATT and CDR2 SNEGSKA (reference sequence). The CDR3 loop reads CSARGVSSDEQYF. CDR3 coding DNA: TGCAGTGCTAGAGGGGTCAGCTCCGACGAGCAGTACTTC.

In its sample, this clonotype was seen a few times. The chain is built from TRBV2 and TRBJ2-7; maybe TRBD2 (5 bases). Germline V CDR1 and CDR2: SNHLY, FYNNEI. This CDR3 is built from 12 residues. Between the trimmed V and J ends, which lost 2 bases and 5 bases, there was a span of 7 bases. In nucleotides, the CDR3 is TGTGCCAGCAGTGAACTAGCCGACGAGCAGTACTTC. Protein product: CASSELADEQYF.

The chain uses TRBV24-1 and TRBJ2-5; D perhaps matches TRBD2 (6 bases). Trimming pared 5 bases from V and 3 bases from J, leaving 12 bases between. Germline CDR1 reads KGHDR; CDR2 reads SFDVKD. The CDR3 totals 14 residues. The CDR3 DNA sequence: TGTGCCACCAGTGGACCGCCGGGGGAAGAGACCCAGTACTTC. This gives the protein CATSGPPGEETQYF.

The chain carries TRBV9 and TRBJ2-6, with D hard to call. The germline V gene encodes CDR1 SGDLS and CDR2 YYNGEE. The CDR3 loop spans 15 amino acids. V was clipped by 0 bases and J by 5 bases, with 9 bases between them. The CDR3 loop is CASSVGHSWANVLTF. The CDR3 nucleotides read TGTGCCAGCAGCGTAGGACACTCCTGGGCCAACGTCCTGACTTTC.

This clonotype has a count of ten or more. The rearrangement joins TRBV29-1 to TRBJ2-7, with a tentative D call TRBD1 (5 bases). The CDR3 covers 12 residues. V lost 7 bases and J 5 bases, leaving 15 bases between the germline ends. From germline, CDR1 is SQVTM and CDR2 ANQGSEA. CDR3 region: CSATGGMDEQYF. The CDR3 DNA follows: TGCAGCGCCACAGGTGGAATGGACGAGCAGTACTTC.

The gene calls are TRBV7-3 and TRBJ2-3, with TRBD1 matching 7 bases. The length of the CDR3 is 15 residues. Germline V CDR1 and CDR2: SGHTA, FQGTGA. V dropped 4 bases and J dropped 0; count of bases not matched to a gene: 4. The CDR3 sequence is CASSSEGASTDTQYF. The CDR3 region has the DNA TGTGCCAGCAGCTCCGAGGGGGCTAGCACAGATACGCAGTATTTT.

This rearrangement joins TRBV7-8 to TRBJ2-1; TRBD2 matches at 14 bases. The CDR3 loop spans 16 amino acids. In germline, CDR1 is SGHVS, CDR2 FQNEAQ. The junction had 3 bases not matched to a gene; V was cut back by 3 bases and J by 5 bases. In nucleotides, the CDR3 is TGTGCCAGCAGCTTTGGACTAGCGGGGGGCCACAATGAGCAGTTCTTC. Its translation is CASSFGLAGGHNEQFF.

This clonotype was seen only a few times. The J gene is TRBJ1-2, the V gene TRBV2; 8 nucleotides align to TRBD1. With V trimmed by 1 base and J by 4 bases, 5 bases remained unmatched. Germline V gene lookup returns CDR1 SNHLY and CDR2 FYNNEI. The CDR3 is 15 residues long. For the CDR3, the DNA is TGTGCCAGCAGTGAAGGACCGGGGACAGGCTATGGCTACACCTTC. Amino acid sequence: CASSEGPGTGYGYTF. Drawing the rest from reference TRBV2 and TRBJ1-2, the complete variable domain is EPEVTQTPSHQVTQMGQEVILRCVPISNHLYFYWYRQILGQKVEFLVSFYNNEISEKSEIFDDQFSVERPDGSNFTLKIRSTKLEDSAMYFCASSEGPGTGYGYTFGSGTRLTVV.

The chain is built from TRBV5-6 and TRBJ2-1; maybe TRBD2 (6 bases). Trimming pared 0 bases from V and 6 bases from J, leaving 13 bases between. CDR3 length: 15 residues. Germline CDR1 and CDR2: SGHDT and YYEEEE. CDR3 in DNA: TGTGCCAGCAGCTTGGTAGGTAGGGACTTCAATGAGCAGTTCTTC. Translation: CASSLVGRDFNEQFF.

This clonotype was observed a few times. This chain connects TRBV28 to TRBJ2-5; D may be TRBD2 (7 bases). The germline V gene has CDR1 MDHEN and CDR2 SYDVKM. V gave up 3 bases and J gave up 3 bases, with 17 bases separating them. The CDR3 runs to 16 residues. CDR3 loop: CASSFGVGGAEETQYF. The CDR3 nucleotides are TGTGCCAGCAGTTTCGGGGTAGGGGGGGCCGAAGAGACCCAGTACTTC.

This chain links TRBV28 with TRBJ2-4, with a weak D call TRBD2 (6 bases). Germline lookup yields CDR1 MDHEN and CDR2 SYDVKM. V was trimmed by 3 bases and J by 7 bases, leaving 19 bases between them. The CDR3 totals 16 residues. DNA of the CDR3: TGTGCCAGCAGTTTCTTCGTTCGGGGGAGCGGGAACATTCAGTACTTC. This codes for CASSFFVRGSGNIQYF.

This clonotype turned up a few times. The CDR3 region is CASSLRGTVYNEQFF. The CDR3 DNA reads as TGTGCCAGCAGTTTACGGGGGACAGTCTACAATGAGCAGTTCTTC. This chain joins TRBV28 and TRBJ2-1; weak D call: TRBD1 (7 bases). Trimming cost V 2 bases and J 3 bases, with 11 bases left between them. CDR3 length: 15 amino acids. Germline V gives CDR1 MDHEN, CDR2 SYDVKM. The whole variable domain, remainder taken from reference TRBV28 and TRBJ2-1, is DVKVTQSSRYLVKRTGEKVFLECVQDMDHENMFWYRQDPGLGLRLIYFSYDVKMKEKGDIPEGYSVSREKKERFSLILESASTNQTSMYLCASSLRGTVYNEQFFGPGTRLTVL.